The clone carrying this T cell receptor beta chain was found many times. Antigen: not known. The CDR3 has 16 amino acids. The ends were cut back, 0 bases at V and 6 bases at J, with 17 bases in the middle. CDR1 and CDR2 from the germline V gene are LGHNA and YNFKEQ. The template used for profiling TCR beta VDJ and CDR3 was genomic DNA. TCRdb re-derived calls from the reads in MiXCR, one entry per CDR3 protein. The table shows approximately 470,000 distinct CDR3 sequences, with less than 35% occurring only once. These data originate in a study of CD8+CD57+ T cells in acquired aplastic anemia. Study-level findings and limits: Patients did not significantly differ from controls in CD8+ Simpson's diversity.

Patients who underwent sequencing had shown CD8+CD57+ cell expansion by flow cytometry. The sequence came from a human donor with aplastic anemia. The rearrangement joins TRBV4-2 to TRBJ1-2; no clear D. Sequenced material: sorted CD4+, CD8+, or CD8+CD57+ T cells (not recorded which) from PBMCs. CDR3 in amino acids: CASSQDVDGGIDGYTF. The DNA of the CDR3 is TGTGCCAGCAGCCAAGATGTTGACGGAGGGATTGATGGCTACACCTTC.